This TCR beta chain was sequenced during a study of CD8 T cells in Susac syndrome. Overall study context: Patients with Susac syndrome were therapy-naive, on corticosteroids, or on intravenous immunoglobulin alone at blood draw.

V was pared by 5 bases and J by 3 bases, with 18 bases of the junction left unmatched. The CDR3 is made up of 20 amino acids. Looked up from germline, CDR1 is SGHAT and CDR2 is FQNNGV. Random-hexamer reverse transcription was applied to 0.5 to 1 ug RNA. The amplification used immunoSEQ multiplex PCR on TCR beta CDR3; it spanned 54 Vbeta and 13 Jbeta. TCRdb analysed the immunoSEQ multiplex PCR reads with MiXCR anew, one entry per CDR3 protein. The table records 65,000 to 85,000 distinct CDR3 sequences, approximately 94% of them present only once. The study sequenced TCR beta in blood CD8+ and CD4+ T cells. It was negative isolation that provided the CD8+ and CD4+ T cells, whereas TEMRA cells were enriched by FACS.

Sequenced input: CD8+ T cells from PBMCs. This sequence was found in a human donor with Susac syndrome. V usage is TRBV11-2 and J usage is TRBJ2-1, with 11 bases aligning to TRBD2. The CDR3 DNA follows: TGTGCCAGCAGCCCGCTTTTCGGACTAGCGGGCCTGGGGAGCTACAATGAGCAGTTCTTC. It encodes CASSPLFGLAGLGSYNEQFF.